The next 17 T cell receptor beta chains were all read from a single sample in a study of cytomegalovirus exposure and HLA in healthy donors. This table comes from immunoSEQ multiplex PCR, and its TCRdb copy is limited to in-frame clones, with some not included. The data contain about 200,000 clones, 70% to 90% of them seen just once; the ten biggest clones take up about 2.7%. The sample taken for sequencing was PBMCs. The receptors were sampled from a woman aged 18-30 years in good health and CMV-seronegative.

V usage is TRBV28 and J usage is TRBJ1-2; no clear D. The V gene lost 6 bases and the J gene lost 2 bases, with 10 bases spanning the gap. The CDR3 has 13 residues. The germline V gene encodes CDR1 MDHEN and CDR2 SYDVKM. CDR3 loop: CASRTLANYGYTF. The CDR3 DNA sequence: TGTGCCAGCAGGACTCTCGCCAACTATGGCTACACCTTC.

The rearrangement joins TRBV18 to TRBJ2-7; 10 nucleotides line up with TRBD1. Germline V gives CDR1 KGHSH, CDR2 LQKENI. The CDR3 has 15 residues. Germline trimming cut 3 bases from V and 3 bases from J; bases unmatched to any gene: 5. The CDR3 reads CASSPPGTGVYEQYF. The CDR3 bases are TGTGCCAGCTCACCCCCCGGGACAGGGGTCTACGAGCAGTACTTC.

The V gene is TRBV29-1, the J gene TRBJ2-7, with TRBD2 as a possible D gene (6 bases). Trimming pared 6 bases from V and 5 bases from J, leaving 14 bases between. This CDR3 has 12 amino acids. CDR1 SQVTM and CDR2 ANQGSEA come from the germline V gene. CDR3 residues: CSVKRGGNEQYF. In nucleotides, the CDR3 is TGCAGCGTAAAAAGGGGAGGCAACGAGCAGTACTTC.

The genes are TRBV2 and TRBJ2-5; tentative D call: TRBD1 (5 bases). This CDR3 has 13 residues. With 6 bases removed from V and 1 base from J, the gap between germline ends came to 9 bases. From germline, CDR1 is SNHLY and CDR2 FYNNEI. This chain's CDR3 is CASSRQSQETQYF. CDR3 bases: TGTGCCAGCAGCAGACAGAGCCAAGAGACCCAGTACTTC.

CDR3: CAWTPLRGTEAFF. DNA of the CDR3: TGTGCCTGGACCCCCCTCCGAGGAACTGAAGCTTTCTTT. This chain joins TRBV30 and TRBJ1-1, with D unclear. Germline lookup yields CDR1 GTSNPN and CDR2 SVGIG (reference sequence). Trimming pared 4 bases from V and 5 bases from J, leaving 14 bases between. The CDR3 is 13 amino acids.

The V call is TRBV9, the J call TRBJ2-7, with a tentative D call TRBD1 (6 bases). The CDR3 runs 14 residues. V lost 5 bases and J 4 bases, leaving 16 bases between the germline ends. CDR1 is SGDLS and CDR2 is YYNGEE in the germline V gene. The chain's CDR3 is CASRTDSAAYEQYF. The CDR3 DNA follows: TGTGCCAGCAGGACGGACAGCGCCGCGTACGAGCAGTACTTC.

Only one count was recorded for this clone. The rearrangement uses TRBV13 and TRBJ1-1; D not resolved. Germline V CDR1 and CDR2: PRHDT, FYEKMQ (reference sequence). With 5 bases removed from V and 4 bases from J, the gap between germline ends came to 17 bases. The CDR3 contains 15 residues. CDR3 DNA sequence: TGTGCCAGCAGCGCAACCGGGAGCCCGAGCACTGAAGCTTTCTTT. The encoded protein is CASSATGSPSTEAFF.

The V gene is TRBV19, the J gene TRBJ2-1; 9 nucleotides agree with TRBD2. Germline CDR1 is LNHDA and CDR2 is SQIVND (reference sequence). J lost 6 bases, V lost 3 bases, and 6 bases had no gene match. This CDR3 region has 15 residues. The CDR3 coding sequence is TGTGCCAGTAGTATCCAGGCGGGACTAGCCAATGAGCAGTTCTTC. Its protein is CASSIQAGLANEQFF.

The chain is built from TRBV7-2 and TRBJ2-7, with 8 bases identical to TRBD2. The CDR3 totals 15 residues. Germline CDR1 SGHTA, CDR2 FQGNSA. The V segment lost 3 bases and the J segment 2 bases; nucleotides outside the gene matches: 6. The CDR3 is CASSFDSGTAYEQYF. In DNA form, the CDR3 reads TGTGCCAGCAGCTTTGATAGCGGGACCGCCTACGAGCAGTACTTC.

The V call is TRBV9, the J call TRBJ2-1; 8 bases align to TRBD2. J was trimmed by 4 bases and V by 0 bases; bases with no gene match: 3. This CDR3 has 15 amino acids. Germline values: CDR1 SGDLS, CDR2 YYNGEE. The CDR3 loop is CASSVVLAGYNEQFF. The CDR3 coding sequence is TGTGCCAGCAGCGTAGTCCTAGCGGGTTACAATGAGCAGTTCTTC.

Concerning this clone: A junction end diverges from the germline sequence, so it may reflect a read error. The chain employs TRBV7-7 and TRBJ1-4; 8 bases are a match to TRBD1. The germline V gene encodes CDR1 SSHAT and CDR2 FNYEAQ (reference sequence). This CDR3 is 13 amino acids long. The chain's CDR3 is CASTGQEFEKLFF. CDR3 DNA sequence: TGTGCTAGCACGGGACAGGAGTTTGAAAAACTGTTTTTT.

The rearrangement uses TRBV2 and TRBJ2-6, with 7 bases lining up with TRBD1. Trimming removed 4 bases from V and 0 bases from J; junction bases left unmatched: 15. This CDR3 is 20 amino acids long. Per germline, CDR1 SNHLY and CDR2 FYNNEI. The CDR3 bases are TGTGCCAGCAGTGTAAGGGGTACAGGGGCATCCCTCTCTGGGGCCAACGTCCTGACTTTC. Its translation: CASSVRGTGASLSGANVLTF.

This rearrangement joins TRBV4-1 to TRBJ2-6, with TRBD2 identical over 7 bases. Germline V gives CDR1 MGHRA, CDR2 YSYEKL. The CDR3 loop spans 19 amino acids. J was trimmed by 0 bases and V by 4 bases; bases with no gene match: 12. CDR3 sequence: CASSPAGGRWGSGANVLTF. DNA of the CDR3: TGCGCCAGCAGCCCCGCGGGCGGGAGATGGGGCTCTGGGGCCAACGTCCTGACTTTC.

The chain uses TRBV27 and TRBJ1-2; D is possibly TRBD1 (5 bases). The V gene's germline CDR1 is MNHEY and CDR2 SMNVEV (reference sequence). Trimming left V 3 bases short and J 8 bases short, with 16 bases between. The CDR3 covers 14 residues. CDR3 nucleotide sequence: TGTGCCAGCAGTTTGTGGAGGGGCGCTCGGGGCTACACCTTC. This gives the protein CASSLWRGARGYTF.

This chain joins TRBV4-1 and TRBJ2-7, with TRBD2 matching over 11 bases. The CDR3 runs to 17 residues. V was pared by 1 base and J by 5 bases, with 10 bases of the junction left unmatched. Germline V lookup: CDR1 MGHRA, CDR2 YSYEKL. In nucleotides, the CDR3 is TGCGCCAGCAGCCAAGTCATTCTAGCGGGAGGCTCAGACGAGCAGTACTTC. Its protein is CASSQVILAGGSDEQYF.

CDR3 coding DNA: TGTGCCAGCAGCCCCGGGACTAGCGGACTAGCCAAAAACATTCAGTACTTC. Amino acid sequence: CASSPGTSGLAKNIQYF. J is TRBJ2-4 and V is TRBV4-2, with TRBD2 matching 11 bases. CDR3 size: 17 residues. The V and J ends lost 4 bases and 0 bases, in that order; junction bases with no gene match: 5. Looked up from germline, CDR1 is LGHNA and CDR2 is YNFKEQ.

This rearrangement joins TRBV4-3 to TRBJ2-1, with D possibly TRBD1 on 5 matching bases. The V and J ends lost 0 bases and 9 bases respectively, with 15 bases between them. This CDR3 contains 15 residues. The germline V gene has CDR1 LGHNA and CDR2 YSLEER. CDR3 in amino acids: CASSQDLKGASEQFF. CDR3 coding DNA: TGCGCCAGCAGCCAAGATCTGAAAGGGGCTAGTGAGCAGTTCTTC.